The next 9 T cell receptor beta chains were all read from a single sample in a study of T-cell reconstitution after alpha-beta-depleted transplantation in children. Unique molecular identifiers were used in preparing the TCRbeta library. From the PCR reads, TCRdb called clonotypes with MiXCR, one entry per CDR3 protein. The table shows 500,000 to 600,000 distinct CDR3 sequences, with about 18% occurring only once. Sequencing was performed on PBMCs from the stem cell graft donor, taken from the stem cell graft. These receptors were taken from a human donor who donated a stem cell graft to a child with acute lymphoblastic leukemia.

This clonotype was counted a few times. The chain combines TRBV12-3 or TRBV12-4 with TRBJ2-6, with D possibly TRBD2 on 5 matching bases. V lost 2 bases, J lost 0 bases, and 8 bases lay in between. The CDR3 has 16 amino acids. This CDR3 is CASSLLGDSGANVLTF. The CDR3 DNA reads as TGTGCCAGCAGTTTACTGGGAGACTCTGGGGCCAACGTCCTGACTTTC.

The chain joins TRBV4-1 to TRBJ1-3, with D unclear. Germline-derived CDR1 and CDR2 are MGHRA and YSYEKL. V was shortened by 0 bases and J by 9 bases, with 30 bases between the two germline ends. The CDR3 is made up of 20 amino acids. CDR3 region: CASSQEGFGLKTPGAGTIYF. The CDR3 DNA reads as TGCGCCAGCAGCCAAGAAGGGTTCGGACTGAAGACCCCTGGCGCAGGCACCATATATTTT.

V gene TRBV4-2 combines with J gene TRBJ2-4, with a weak D call TRBD2 (5 bases). The ends were cut back, 0 bases at V and 7 bases at J, with 16 bases in the middle. Germline CDR1 reads LGHNA; CDR2 reads YNFKEQ. The CDR3 runs to 16 residues. In DNA form, the CDR3 reads TGTGCCAGCAGCCAAGATGGCGGGTTGCTACCTAACATTCAGTACTTC. This encodes CASSQDGGLLPNIQYF.

The J gene is TRBJ2-5, the V gene TRBV15, with D tentatively TRBD1 or TRBD2 (6 bases each). The CDR3 length is 16 residues. Germline CDR1 LNHNV, CDR2 YYDKDF (reference sequence). V was trimmed by 0 bases and J by 3 bases, leaving 14 bases between them. The CDR3 loop reads CATSREMTEGEETQYF. CDR3 DNA sequence: TGTGCCACCAGCAGAGAAATGACGGAGGGGGAAGAGACCCAGTACTTC.

The rearrangement links TRBV29-1 to TRBJ2-1, with a tentative D call TRBD2 (7 bases). CDR3 size: 15 residues. Germline V gene sequence: CDR1 SQVTM, CDR2 ANQGSEA. V lost 5 bases, J lost 7 bases, and 21 bases lay in between. For the CDR3, the DNA is TGCAGCGTTATACTCTCTCGGGGGGCGAGGAATGAGCAGTTCTTC. Amino acids: CSVILSRGARNEQFF.

The chain recombines TRBV5-1 with TRBJ2-7, with 7 bases fitting TRBD2. V gave up 1 base and J gave up 1 base; unmatched junction bases: 5. Germline V lookup: CDR1 SGHRS, CDR2 YFSETQ. The CDR3 runs 15 residues. DNA of the CDR3: TGCGCCAGCAGCTTGAGCGGGGTGGGGTCCTACGAGCAGTACTTC. Translating gives CASSLSGVGSYEQYF.

This clonotype was counted between two and nine times. The chain is built from TRBV15 and TRBJ1-3, with D possibly TRBD1 on 5 matching bases. V dropped 4 bases and J dropped 2 bases, with 12 bases sitting between them. Germline V gene lookup returns CDR1 LNHNV and CDR2 YYDKDF (reference sequence). The CDR3 is 15 residues long. In nucleotides, the CDR3 is TGTGCCACCAGCATACTGAGGGGAGCTGGAAACACCATATATTTT. The encoded protein is CATSILRGAGNTIYF.

This clonotype came up a few times. The chain uses TRBV18 and TRBJ2-7; 8 nucleotides match TRBD1. With V trimmed by 1 base and J by 5 bases, 22 bases remained unmatched. The CDR3 is 20 residues long. Germline V lookup: CDR1 KGHSH, CDR2 LQKENI. CDR3 bases: TGTGCCAGCTCACCACAAGGACAGGGAAAAGGAGGGGGATTTTCCCACGAGCAGTACTTC. It is translated as CASSPQGQGKGGGFSHEQYF.

This clonotype was seen more than once but under ten times. The J gene is TRBJ2-1, the V gene TRBV12-3 or TRBV12-4, with D maybe TRBD1 (5 bases). The CDR3 sequence is 16 residues long. Trimming took off 3 bases at V and 0 bases at J, with 12 bases between the two ends. The CDR3 loop is CASSLGRQLSYNEQFF. DNA for the CDR3: TGTGCCAGCAGTTTGGGGCGACAACTCTCCTACAATGAGCAGTTCTTC.